This T cell receptor beta chain was recovered during a study of control samples from healthy donors and cancer patients. Libraries were prepared by immunoSEQ multiplex PCR; TCRdb keeps only in-frame clonotypes and omits some of them. The sample consists of 150,000 to 200,000 clones, 90% to 95% of them appearing once. This TCR derives from a young woman in good health. The sequenced material came from blood.

CDR3 in amino acids: CASSLTSGSFYEQYF. Written as DNA, the CDR3 is TGTGCCAGCAGTCTTACTAGCGGCAGTTTCTACGAGCAGTACTTC. The chain carries TRBV28 and TRBJ2-7; 8 positions match TRBD2. The CDR3 loop spans 15 amino acids. V lost 5 bases and J lost 3; bases outside the gene matches: 9. The germline V gene has CDR1 MDHEN and CDR2 SYDVKM.